One TCR beta chain is described in this entry. The junction departs from germline at one end; a sequencing error may be responsible. This record belongs to a study of shared clonotypes between healthy human individuals. About the study: Contributing individuals were a couple of females and a few males aged 18 to 49.

Germline V gene data show CDR1 as LGHNA and CDR2 as YSLEER. CDR3 length: 16 amino acids. In the original workflow: ImmunoSEQ only sent back junction sequences with no quality scores, so filtering was done differently. The repertoire was sequenced with immunoSEQ multiplex PCR; TCRdb's copy has only in-frame clones and lacks some. D and trimming come from the DNA, and the V and J calls and clone size come from that table. Of 850,000 to 1,100,000 clones in the sample, about 72% were seen once. The source of this sequence is a man between 18 and 35 years old in good health. Some clones in this sample may be carry-over from other donors' samples. The chain recombines TRBV4-3 with TRBJ2-6; D might be TRBD1 (5 bases). The specimen was memory CD4+ T cells from PBMCs. Regarding subset: CD45RA-negative fraction. The CDR3 protein is CASSQESQSGANVPTF. CDR3 DNA: TGCGCCAGCAGCCAAGAGAGTCAATCTGGGGCCAACGTCCCGACTTTC.